Shown below are 10 T cell receptor beta chains from a single sample sequenced in a study of blood T cell repertoires in COVID-19. Some clones are missing from TCRdb's copy, which holds only in-frame ones; the method was immunoSEQ multiplex PCR. Among about 310,000 clones listed, over 75% were seen once. Input material: peripheral blood. The receptors were sampled from a middle-aged man with active or convalescent COVID-19.

V usage is TRBV5-1 and J usage is TRBJ2-3, with TRBD1 matching 10 bases. This CDR3 is 16 amino acids long. CDR1 and CDR2 from the germline V gene are SGHRS and YFSETQ. V lost 0 bases, J lost 0 bases, and 1 base stayed unmatched. CDR3 in amino acids: CASSLGDRGSTDTQYF. Written as DNA, the CDR3 is TGCGCCAGCAGCTTGGGGGACAGGGGTAGCACAGATACGCAGTATTTT.

The CDR3 region has the DNA TGCGCCAGCAGCCAAGGATCTGCTTCAGGGGACAATCAGCCCCAGCATTTT. Amino acid sequence: CASSQGSASGDNQPQHF. This sequence joins TRBV4-3 and TRBJ1-5; tentatively, D is TRBD1 (6 bases). This CDR3 has 17 residues. The V end lost 1 base, the J end lost 3 bases, and 16 bases lay between the germline ends. Germline CDR1 LGHNA, CDR2 YSLEER.

This sequence joins TRBV29-1 and TRBJ1-1; 7 nucleotides agree with TRBD1. The length of the CDR3 is 15 residues. Germline CDR1 and CDR2: SQVTM and ANQGSEA. The trim removed 3 bases at V and 0 bases at J, leaving 7 bases unmatched. CDR3 in amino acids: CSVENPGQLNTEAFF. In DNA form, the CDR3 reads TGCAGCGTTGAGAACCCGGGACAGTTGAACACTGAAGCTTTCTTT.

The rearrangement joins TRBV4-2 to TRBJ1-1; D ambiguous. V was shortened by 4 bases and J by 6 bases, with 9 bases between the two germline ends. Germline CDR1 LGHNA, CDR2 YNFKEQ. The CDR3 spans 12 residues. The CDR3 DNA reads as TGTGCCAGCAGCCGCATGGGCGCTGAAGCTTTCTTT. Protein product: CASSRMGAEAFF.

This rearrangement joins TRBV2 to TRBJ2-7; tentative D call: TRBD1 (5 bases). This CDR3 region has 14 residues. The V end was cut by 0 bases, the J end by 7 bases, with 13 bases between. CDR1 SNHLY and CDR2 FYNNEI come from the germline V gene. The CDR3 here is CASSEALQGVEQYF. DNA for the CDR3: TGTGCCAGCAGTGAAGCGCTTCAGGGTGTGGAGCAGTACTTC.

Comments on this clone: Other DNA sequences from this sample encode an identical CDR3 as well. The V and J genes are TRBV7-9 and TRBJ2-3; no firm D call. Per the germline V gene, CDR1 is SEHNR and CDR2 is FQNEAQ (reference sequence). Trimming took 3 bases from V and 2 from J, leaving 9 bases between them. The CDR3 is made up of 14 amino acids. CDR3 loop: CASSFPFSTDTQYF. CDR3 sequence (DNA): TGTGCCAGCAGCTTCCCCTTTTCCACAGATACGCAGTATTTT.

This chain joins TRBV6-2 or TRBV6-3 and TRBJ2-5, with 12 bases identical to TRBD1. V shed 1 base and J 5 bases; nucleotides not matched to a gene: 11. Germline V lookup: CDR1 MNHEY, CDR2 SVGEGT. CDR3 length: 18 amino acids. The CDR3 region has the DNA TGTGCCAGCAGTTACTATTTAGCCGGGACAGGGGGCGTCGAGACCCAGTACTTC. Residues: CASSYYLAGTGGVETQYF.

The gene calls are TRBV2 and TRBJ1-1, with 8 positions matching TRBD1. V lost 2 bases to trimming and J lost 1 base; unmatched junction nucleotides: 3. The CDR3 is 15 residues long. CDR1 SNHLY and CDR2 FYNNEI come from the germline V gene. CDR3: CASSEQGARNTEAFF. CDR3 coding DNA: TGTGCCAGCAGTGAACAGGGGGCCAGGAACACTGAAGCTTTCTTT.

The chain joins TRBV19 to TRBJ2-7, with 7 bases aligning to TRBD2. V shed 4 bases and J 2 bases; nucleotides not matched to a gene: 8. This CDR3 has 15 amino acids. CDR1 and CDR2 (germline): LNHDA, SQIVND (reference sequence). The CDR3 DNA reads TGTGCCAGTAGTAGGGGAGGCGGGAGAACCTACGAGCAGTACTTC. It specifies CASSRGGGRTYEQYF.

The rearrangement uses TRBV18 and TRBJ1-1; no firm D call. Germline CDR1 KGHSH, CDR2 LQKENI. The length of the CDR3 is 14 residues. Trimming cost V 3 bases and J 1 base, with 9 bases left between them. The DNA of the CDR3 is TGTGCCAGCTCACCTGGCAGGTCGAACACTGAAGCTTTCTTT. Translated, it gives CASSPGRSNTEAFF.